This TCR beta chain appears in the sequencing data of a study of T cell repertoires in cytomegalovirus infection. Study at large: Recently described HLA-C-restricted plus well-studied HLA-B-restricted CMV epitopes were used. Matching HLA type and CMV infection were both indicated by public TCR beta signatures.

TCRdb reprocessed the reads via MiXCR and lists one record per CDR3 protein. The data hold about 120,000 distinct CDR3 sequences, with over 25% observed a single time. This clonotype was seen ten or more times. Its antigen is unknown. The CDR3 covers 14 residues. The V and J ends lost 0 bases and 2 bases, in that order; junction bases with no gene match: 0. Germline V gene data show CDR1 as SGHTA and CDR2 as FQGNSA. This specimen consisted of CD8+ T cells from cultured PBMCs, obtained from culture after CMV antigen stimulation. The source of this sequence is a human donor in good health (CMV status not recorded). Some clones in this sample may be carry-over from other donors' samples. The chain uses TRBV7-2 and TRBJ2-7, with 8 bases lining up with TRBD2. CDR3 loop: CASSLASGAYEQYF. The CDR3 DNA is TGTGCCAGCAGCTTAGCTAGCGGGGCCTACGAGCAGTACTTC.